A single sample gave rise to the 13 T cell receptor beta chains below, sequenced in a study of cytomegalovirus exposure and HLA in healthy donors. PCR primers comprised 60 Vbeta and 13 Jbeta primers. Sequenced by immunoSEQ multiplex PCR; TCRdb stores in-frame clones only, minus some. The sample records roughly 120,000 clones, over 60% being singletons. The material sequenced was PBMCs. The source is a woman aged 40-49 years in good health and CMV-seropositive.

The J gene is TRBJ1-2, the V gene TRBV28, with no clear D. Germline-derived CDR1 and CDR2 are MDHEN and SYDVKM. The CDR3 spans 14 residues. The V and J ends lost 5 bases and 4 bases respectively, with 14 bases between them. CDR3 sequence reads: CASSGEPRSYGYTF. In nucleotides, the CDR3 is TGTGCCAGCAGTGGGGAGCCCAGATCCTATGGCTACACCTTC.

The chain carries TRBV5-1 and TRBJ2-3, with 11 bases fitting TRBD2. CDR3 length: 16 residues. Losses at the gene ends were 1 base for V and 5 bases for J; bases not matched to a gene: 6. Germline V lookup: CDR1 SGHRS, CDR2 YFSETQ. The CDR3 region is CASSLTSGSPLDTQYF. The CDR3 bases are TGCGCCAGCAGCTTGACTAGCGGGAGCCCGTTAGATACGCAGTATTTT.

This chain joins TRBV28 and TRBJ1-2; weak D call: TRBD1 (5 bases). CDR3 length: 14 amino acids. Trimming pared 3 bases from V and 8 bases from J, leaving 16 bases between. Germline assignment: CDR1 MDHEN and CDR2 SYDVKM. The CDR3 protein is CASSFSGLGPGYTF. The CDR3 DNA reads as TGTGCCAGCAGTTTTTCAGGGCTGGGCCCGGGCTACACCTTC.

The chain combines TRBV6-6 with TRBJ1-5; tentative D call: TRBD1 (5 bases). V lost 0 bases, J lost 5 bases, and 8 bases lay in between. Germline CDR1 reads MNHNY; CDR2 reads SVGAGI (reference sequence). The CDR3 extends over 14 amino acids. In DNA, the CDR3 is TGTGCCAGCAGTTACTCGTCGGGGGATCAGCCCCAGCATTTT. Encoded protein: CASSYSSGDQPQHF.

This chain uses TRBV2 with TRBJ1-1, with D perhaps matching TRBD1 (5 bases). The CDR3 length is 14 residues. V lost 6 bases and J 8 bases, leaving 19 bases between the germline ends. Germline assignment: CDR1 SNHLY and CDR2 FYNNEI. The CDR3 reads CASRPWGRANEAFF. The CDR3 DNA is TGTGCCAGCAGGCCCTGGGGCAGGGCGAACGAAGCTTTCTTT. Filled out from reference TRBV2 and TRBJ1-1, the complete variable domain reads EPEVTQTPSHQVTQMGQEVILRCVPISNHLYFYWYRQILGQKVEFLVSFYNNEISEKSEIFDDQFSVERPDGSNFTLKIRSTKLEDSAMYFCASRPWGRANEAFFGQGTRLTVV.

V usage is TRBV29-1 and J usage is TRBJ1-1; D not resolved. The germline V gene encodes CDR1 SQVTM and CDR2 ANQGSEA. The CDR3 contains 14 residues. Deletions cut 4 bases from V and 1 base from J, with 13 bases between. Here the CDR3 DNA reads TGCAGCGTTGGACTCCTGGATTCGAACACTGAAGCTTTCTTT. It specifies CSVGLLDSNTEAFF.

The J gene is TRBJ2-7, the V gene TRBV5-1; tentatively, D is TRBD2 (5 bases). V was clipped by 6 bases and J by 2 bases, with 9 bases between them. The germline gives CDR1 SGHRS, CDR2 YFSETQ. The CDR3 covers 12 residues. In DNA form, the CDR3 reads TGCGCCAGCACTGGACTGGCCTACGAGCAGTACTTC. As protein: CASTGLAYEQYF.

This clone was counted between two and nine times. The chain employs TRBV5-4 and TRBJ2-7; 8 bases are a match to TRBD2. Germline V CDR1 and CDR2: SGHNT, YYREEE (reference sequence). The V and J ends lost 4 bases and 4 bases, in that order; junction bases with no gene match: 10. CDR3 length: 15 amino acids. In DNA form, the CDR3 reads TGTGCCAGCAGCAGACTAGCGCTAGACGGGTACGAGCAGTACTTC. Translated: CASSRLALDGYEQYF.

The genes are TRBV4-1 and TRBJ1-2; 8 bases map to TRBD1. The CDR3 loop spans 14 amino acids. Germline CDR1 and CDR2: MGHRA and YSYEKL. The V gene end was trimmed by 3 bases and the J gene end by 5 bases; junction bases not matched to a gene: 5. CDR3 bases: TGCGCCAGCAGCCAGTCAGGGGGCAGGTATGGCTACACCTTC. It yields the protein CASSQSGGRYGYTF.

The chain employs TRBV5-1 and TRBJ2-5; 9 bases are shared with TRBD1. The CDR3 covers 16 residues. The V segment lost 4 bases and the J segment 1 base; nucleotides outside the gene matches: 8. Germline V gives CDR1 SGHRS, CDR2 YFSETQ. CDR3 DNA: TGCGCCAGCAGCCTTGGGACAGGGTTCCTCCAAGAGACCCAGTACTTC. This codes for CASSLGTGFLQETQYF.

V gene TRBV27 combines with J gene TRBJ2-1, with 7 bases that match TRBD1. CDR1 and CDR2 from the germline V gene are MNHEY and SMNVEV (reference sequence). The CDR3 has 15 residues. V shed 3 bases, J shed 6 bases, and the junction held 8 bases outside the gene matches. The CDR3 loop is CASSFTGQSSNEQFF. CDR3 sequence (DNA): TGTGCCAGCAGTTTCACGGGACAGTCAAGCAATGAGCAGTTCTTC.

The rearrangement uses TRBV7-9 and TRBJ1-1; maybe TRBD1 (6 bases). From germline, CDR1 is SEHNR and CDR2 FQNEAQ (reference sequence). V gave up 5 bases and J gave up 5 bases, with 12 bases separating them. The CDR3 length is 13 residues. CDR3 sequence: CASSAGGKTEAFF. CDR3 bases: TGTGCCAGCAGCGCGGGGGGCAAAACTGAAGCTTTCTTT.

This clone has just a few counts. The DNA for the CDR3 is TGCGCCAGCAGCTTGATACGGGGGAGCACTGAAGCTTTCTTT. It translates to CASSLIRGSTEAFF. This chain connects TRBV5-1 to TRBJ1-1, with D tentatively TRBD1 (5 bases). Germline-derived CDR1 and CDR2 are SGHRS and YFSETQ. V dropped 1 base and J dropped 4 bases, with 11 bases sitting between them. The CDR3 contains 14 residues. Drawing the rest from reference TRBV5-1 and TRBJ1-1, the complete variable domain is KAGVTQTPRYLIKTRGQQVTLSCSPISGHRSVSWYQQTPGQGLQFLFEYFSETQRNKGNFPGRFSGRQFSNSRSEMNVSTLELGDSALYLCASSLIRGSTEAFFGQGTRLTVV.